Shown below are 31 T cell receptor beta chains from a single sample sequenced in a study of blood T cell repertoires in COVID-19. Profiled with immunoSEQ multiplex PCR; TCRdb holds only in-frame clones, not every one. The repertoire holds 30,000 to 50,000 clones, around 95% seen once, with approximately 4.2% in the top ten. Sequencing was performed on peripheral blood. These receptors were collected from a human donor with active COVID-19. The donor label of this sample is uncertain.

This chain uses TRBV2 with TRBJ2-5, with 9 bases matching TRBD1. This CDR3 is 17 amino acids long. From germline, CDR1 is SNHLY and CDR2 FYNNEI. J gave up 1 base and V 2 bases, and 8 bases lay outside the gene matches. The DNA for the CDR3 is TGTGCCAGCAGTGAAAAAGGGGGACAGGGCCCCCAAGAGACCCAGTACTTC. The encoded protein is CASSEKGGQGPQETQYF.

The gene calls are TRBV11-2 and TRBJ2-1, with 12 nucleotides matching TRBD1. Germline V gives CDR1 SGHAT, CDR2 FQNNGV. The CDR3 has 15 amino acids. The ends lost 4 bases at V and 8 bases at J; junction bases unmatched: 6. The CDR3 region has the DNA TGTGCCAGCAGCTCATCCGGGACAGGGGGCGATGAGCAGTTCTTC. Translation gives CASSSSGTGGDEQFF.

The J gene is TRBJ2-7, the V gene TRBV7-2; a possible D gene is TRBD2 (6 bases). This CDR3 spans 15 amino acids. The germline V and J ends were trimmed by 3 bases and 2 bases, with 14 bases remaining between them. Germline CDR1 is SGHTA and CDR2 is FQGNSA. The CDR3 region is CASSLSGVFPYEQYF. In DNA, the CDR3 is TGTGCCAGCAGCTTGTCGGGAGTGTTCCCCTACGAGCAGTACTTC.

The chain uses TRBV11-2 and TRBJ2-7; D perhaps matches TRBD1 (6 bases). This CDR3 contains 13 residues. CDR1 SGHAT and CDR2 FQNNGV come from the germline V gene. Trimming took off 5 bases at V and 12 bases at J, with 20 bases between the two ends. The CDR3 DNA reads TGTGCCAGCAGCCAAGGGACACCCCTCTCGCCGTACTTC. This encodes CASSQGTPLSPYF.

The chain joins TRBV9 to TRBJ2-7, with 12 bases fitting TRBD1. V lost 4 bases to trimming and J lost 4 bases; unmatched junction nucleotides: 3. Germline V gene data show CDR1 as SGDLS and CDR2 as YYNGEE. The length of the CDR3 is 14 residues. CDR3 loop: CASSLGQGAYEQYF. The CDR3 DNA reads TGTGCCAGCAGCCTGGGACAGGGGGCTTACGAGCAGTACTTC.

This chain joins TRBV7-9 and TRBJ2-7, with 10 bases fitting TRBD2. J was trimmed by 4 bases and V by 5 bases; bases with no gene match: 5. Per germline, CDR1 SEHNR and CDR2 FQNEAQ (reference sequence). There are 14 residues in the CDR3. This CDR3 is CASSLLAGEYEQYF. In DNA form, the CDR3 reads TGTGCCAGCAGCCTCCTAGCGGGAGAGTACGAGCAGTACTTC.

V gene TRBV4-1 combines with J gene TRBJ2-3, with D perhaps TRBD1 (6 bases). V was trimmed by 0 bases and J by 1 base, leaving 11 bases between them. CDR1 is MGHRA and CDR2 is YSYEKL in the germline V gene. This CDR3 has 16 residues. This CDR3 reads CASSQETPGGTDTQYF. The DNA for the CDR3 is TGCGCCAGCAGCCAAGAAACCCCAGGGGGCACAGATACGCAGTATTTT.

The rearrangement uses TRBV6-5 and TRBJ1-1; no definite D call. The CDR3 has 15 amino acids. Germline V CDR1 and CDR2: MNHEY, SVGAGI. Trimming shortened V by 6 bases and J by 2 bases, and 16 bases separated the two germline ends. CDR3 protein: CASSAGILLNTEAFF. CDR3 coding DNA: TGTGCCAGCAGCGCCGGGATCCTTCTAAACACTGAAGCTTTCTTT.

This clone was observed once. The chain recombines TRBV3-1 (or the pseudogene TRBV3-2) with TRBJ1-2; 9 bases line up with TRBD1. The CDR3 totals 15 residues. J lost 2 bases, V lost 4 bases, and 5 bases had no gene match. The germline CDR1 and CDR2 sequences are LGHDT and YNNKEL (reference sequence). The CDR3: CASSPRGQGNYGYTF. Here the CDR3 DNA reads TGTGCCAGCAGCCCCCGGGGACAGGGAAACTATGGCTACACCTTC.

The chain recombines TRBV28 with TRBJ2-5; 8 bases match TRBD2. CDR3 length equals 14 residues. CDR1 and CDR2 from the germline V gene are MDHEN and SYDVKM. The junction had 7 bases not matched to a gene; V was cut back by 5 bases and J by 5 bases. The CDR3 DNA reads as TGTGCCAGCAGTGCCCCGGGGGGGTTGGAGACCCAGTACTTC. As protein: CASSAPGGLETQYF.

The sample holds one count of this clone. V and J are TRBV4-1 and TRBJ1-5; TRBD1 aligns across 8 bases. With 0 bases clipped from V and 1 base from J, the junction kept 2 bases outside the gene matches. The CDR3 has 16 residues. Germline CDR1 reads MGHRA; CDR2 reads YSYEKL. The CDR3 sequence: CASSQEGTGSNQPQHF. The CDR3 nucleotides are TGCGCCAGCAGCCAAGAGGGGACAGGCAGCAATCAGCCCCAGCATTTT.

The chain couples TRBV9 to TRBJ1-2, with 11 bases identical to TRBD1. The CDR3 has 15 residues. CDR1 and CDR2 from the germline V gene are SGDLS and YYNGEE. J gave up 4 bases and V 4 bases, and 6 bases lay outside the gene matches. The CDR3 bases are TGTGCCAGCAGCTCACGGACAGGGGGCGCCTATGGCTACACCTTC. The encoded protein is CASSSRTGGAYGYTF.

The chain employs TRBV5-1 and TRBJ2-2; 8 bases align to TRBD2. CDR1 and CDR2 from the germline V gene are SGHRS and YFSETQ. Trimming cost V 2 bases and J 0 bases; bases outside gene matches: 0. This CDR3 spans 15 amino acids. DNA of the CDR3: TGCGCCAGCAGCTTACTAGCGGCGAACACCGGGGAGCTGTTTTTT. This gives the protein CASSLLAANTGELFF.

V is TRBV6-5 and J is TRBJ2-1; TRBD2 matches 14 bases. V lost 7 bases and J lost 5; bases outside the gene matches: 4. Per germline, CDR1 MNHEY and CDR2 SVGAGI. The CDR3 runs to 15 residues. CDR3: CASIGTSGGNNEQFF. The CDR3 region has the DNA TGTGCCAGCATCGGGACTAGCGGGGGCAACAATGAGCAGTTCTTC.

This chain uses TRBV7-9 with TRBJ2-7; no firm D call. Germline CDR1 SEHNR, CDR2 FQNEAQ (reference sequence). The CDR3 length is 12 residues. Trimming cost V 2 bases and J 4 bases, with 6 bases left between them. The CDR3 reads CASSLTDYEQYF. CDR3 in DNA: TGTGCCAGCAGCTTAACAGATTACGAGCAGTACTTC.

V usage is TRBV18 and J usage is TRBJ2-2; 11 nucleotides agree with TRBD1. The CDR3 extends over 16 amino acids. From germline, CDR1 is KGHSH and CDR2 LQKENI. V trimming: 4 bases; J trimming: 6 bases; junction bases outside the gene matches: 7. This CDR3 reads CASSQEDRGRAGELFF. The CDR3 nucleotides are TGTGCCAGCTCACAAGAGGACAGGGGGCGCGCCGGGGAGCTGTTTTTT.

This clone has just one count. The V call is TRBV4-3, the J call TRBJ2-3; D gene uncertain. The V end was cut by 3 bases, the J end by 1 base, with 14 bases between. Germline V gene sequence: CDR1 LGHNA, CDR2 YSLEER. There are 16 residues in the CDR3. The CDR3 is CASSQEEYAGTDTQYF. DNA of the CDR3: TGCGCCAGCAGCCAGGAAGAGTACGCGGGCACAGATACGCAGTATTTT.

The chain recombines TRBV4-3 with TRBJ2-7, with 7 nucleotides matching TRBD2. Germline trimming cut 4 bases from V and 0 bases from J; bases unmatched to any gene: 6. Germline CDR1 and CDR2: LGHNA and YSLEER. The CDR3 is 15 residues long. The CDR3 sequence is CASSLERDASYEQYF. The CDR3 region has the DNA TGCGCCAGCAGCCTAGAGCGGGATGCCTCCTACGAGCAGTACTTC.

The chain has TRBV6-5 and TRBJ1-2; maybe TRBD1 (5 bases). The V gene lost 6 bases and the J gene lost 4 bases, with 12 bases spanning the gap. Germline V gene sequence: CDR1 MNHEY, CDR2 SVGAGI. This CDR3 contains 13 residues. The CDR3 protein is CASSATASYGYTF. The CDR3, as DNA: TGTGCCAGCAGCGCGACAGCGTCCTATGGCTACACCTTC.

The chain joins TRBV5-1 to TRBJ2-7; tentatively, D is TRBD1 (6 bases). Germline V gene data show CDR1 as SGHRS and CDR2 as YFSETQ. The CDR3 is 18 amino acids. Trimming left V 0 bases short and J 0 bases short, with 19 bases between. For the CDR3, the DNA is TGCGCCAGCAGCTTGGCGACGACAGGACAAACGAGCTCCTACGAGCAGTACTTC. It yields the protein CASSLATTGQTSSYEQYF.

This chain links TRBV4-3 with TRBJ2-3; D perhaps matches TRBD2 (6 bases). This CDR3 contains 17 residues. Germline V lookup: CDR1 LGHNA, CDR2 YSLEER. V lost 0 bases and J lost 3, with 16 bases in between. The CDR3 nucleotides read TGCGCCAGCAGCCAAGATGTAGGAGCTAGCGTGACAGATACGCAGTATTTT. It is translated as CASSQDVGASVTDTQYF.

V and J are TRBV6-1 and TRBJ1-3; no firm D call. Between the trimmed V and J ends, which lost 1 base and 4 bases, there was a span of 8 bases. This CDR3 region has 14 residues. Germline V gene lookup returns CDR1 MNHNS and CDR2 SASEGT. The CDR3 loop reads CASSEGASGNTIYF. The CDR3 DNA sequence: TGTGCCAGCAGTGAAGGGGCGTCCGGAAACACCATATATTTT.

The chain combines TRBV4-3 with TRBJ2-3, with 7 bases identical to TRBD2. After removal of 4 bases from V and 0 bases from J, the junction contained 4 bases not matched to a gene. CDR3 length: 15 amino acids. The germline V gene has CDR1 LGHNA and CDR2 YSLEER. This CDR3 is CASSPRRGSTDTQYF. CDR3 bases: TGCGCCAGCAGCCCTAGGCGGGGGAGCACAGATACGCAGTATTTT.

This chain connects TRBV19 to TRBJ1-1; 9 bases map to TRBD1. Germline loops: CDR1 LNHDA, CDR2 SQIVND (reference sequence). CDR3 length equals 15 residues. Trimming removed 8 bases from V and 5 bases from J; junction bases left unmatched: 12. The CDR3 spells CASGSTQGAETEAFF. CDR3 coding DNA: TGTGCCAGTGGGTCAACACAGGGGGCCGAGACTGAAGCTTTCTTT.

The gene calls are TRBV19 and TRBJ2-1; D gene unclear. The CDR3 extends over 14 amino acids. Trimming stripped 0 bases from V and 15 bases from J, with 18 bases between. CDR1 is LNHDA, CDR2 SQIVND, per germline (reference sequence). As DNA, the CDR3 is TGTGCCAGTAGTATAGAGGCTTATGGCAGTTTTCCGTTCTTC. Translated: CASSIEAYGSFPFF.

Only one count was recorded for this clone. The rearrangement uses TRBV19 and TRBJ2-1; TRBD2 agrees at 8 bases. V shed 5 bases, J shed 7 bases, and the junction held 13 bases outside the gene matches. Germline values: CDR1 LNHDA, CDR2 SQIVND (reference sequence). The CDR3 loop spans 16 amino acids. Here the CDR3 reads CASSETSAVLGNEQFF. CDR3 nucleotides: TGTGCCAGTAGTGAGACTAGCGCGGTATTAGGGAATGAGCAGTTCTTC.

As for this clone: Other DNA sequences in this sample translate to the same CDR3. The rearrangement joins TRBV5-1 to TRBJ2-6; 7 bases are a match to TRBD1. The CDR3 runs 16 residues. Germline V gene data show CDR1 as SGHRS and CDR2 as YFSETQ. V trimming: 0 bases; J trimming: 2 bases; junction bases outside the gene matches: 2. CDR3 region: CASSLAGGTGANVLTF. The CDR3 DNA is TGCGCCAGCAGCTTGGCAGGGGGTACTGGGGCCAACGTCCTGACTTTC.

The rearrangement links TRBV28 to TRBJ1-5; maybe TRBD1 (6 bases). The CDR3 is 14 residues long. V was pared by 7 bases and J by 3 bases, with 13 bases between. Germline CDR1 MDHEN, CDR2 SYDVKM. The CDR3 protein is CASIQGQNNQPQHF. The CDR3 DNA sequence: TGTGCCAGCATCCAGGGGCAAAACAATCAGCCCCAGCATTTT.

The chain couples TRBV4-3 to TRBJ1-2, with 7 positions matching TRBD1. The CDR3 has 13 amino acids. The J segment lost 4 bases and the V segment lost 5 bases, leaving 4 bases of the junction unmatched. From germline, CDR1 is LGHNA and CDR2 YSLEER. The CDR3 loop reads CASSLQGSYGYTF. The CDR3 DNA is TGCGCCAGCAGCTTACAGGGGAGCTATGGCTACACCTTC.

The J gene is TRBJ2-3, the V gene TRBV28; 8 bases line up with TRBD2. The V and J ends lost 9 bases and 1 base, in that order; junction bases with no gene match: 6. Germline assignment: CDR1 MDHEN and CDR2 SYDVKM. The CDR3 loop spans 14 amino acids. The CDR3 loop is CASQGLAGTDTQYF. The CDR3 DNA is TGTGCCAGTCAAGGACTAGCAGGCACAGATACGCAGTATTTT.

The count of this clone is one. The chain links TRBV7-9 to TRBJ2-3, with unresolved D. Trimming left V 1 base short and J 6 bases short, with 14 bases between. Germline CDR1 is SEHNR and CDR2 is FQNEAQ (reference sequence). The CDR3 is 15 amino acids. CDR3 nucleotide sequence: TGTGCCAGCAGCTTAGGCGAGAAAGCTAAGGATACGCAGTATTTT. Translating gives CASSLGEKAKDTQYF.